This TCR beta chain was sequenced for a study of cytomegalovirus exposure and HLA in healthy donors. This CDR3 region has 18 residues. Per germline, CDR1 MNHNS and CDR2 SASEGT. With 4 bases clipped from V and 0 bases from J, the junction kept 11 bases outside the gene matches. This clone was seen only a few times. The study ran its PCR with 60 Vbeta and 13 Jbeta primers. Sequenced by immunoSEQ multiplex PCR; TCRdb stores in-frame clones only, minus some. The table shows roughly 120,000 clones, with approximately 61% occurring only once. Input material: PBMCs. The clonotype originates from a man aged 25-40 years in good health and CMV-seropositive. The chain employs TRBV6-1 and TRBJ1-5, with 8 bases matching TRBD1. As DNA, the CDR3 is TGTGCCAGCAGTGTTCCGACAGGGGAATTTTATAGCAATCAGCCCCAGCATTTT. Its protein product is CASSVPTGEFYSNQPQHF.